This T cell receptor (beta chain) comes out of a study of T cell responses to AZD1222 COVID-19 vaccine. Second-dose schedules of about 4 or about 12 weeks were combined. Profiled with immunoSEQ multiplex PCR; TCRdb holds only in-frame clones, not every one. Among over 45,000 clones listed, about nine tenths were seen once. This CDR3 contains 15 residues. With respect to this clone: The target antigen is unknown.

Study-wide results and caveats: Two AZD1222 administrations were followed by greater Spike-specific TCR breadth and depth. Reports indicate that nearly half of spike-specific TCRs are directed at unmutated variant regions.

This TCR derives from an adult who received the AZD1222 COVID-19 vaccine. The source was peripheral blood, collected 28 days after the second AZD1222 dose. V usage is TRBV21-1 and J usage is TRBJ1-2. TRBV21-1 is listed as a pseudogene. CDR3 protein: CASSKVTGLGYGYTF. In DNA form, the CDR3 reads TGTGCCAGCAGCAAAGTAACGGGGCTCGGATATGGCTACACCTTC.